These 4 T cell receptor beta chains share one sample of origin, sequenced in a study of T and B cells in COVID-19 patients. BIOMED2 TRB-A/B primer pools were used in multiplex TRB PCR. TCRdb recomputed calls from the multiplex PCR reads with MiXCR, one row per CDR3 protein. This repertoire shows roughly 3,300 distinct CDR3 sequences, 20% to 30% found once; its top ten account for around a quarter. TRB was amplified from about 240-490 ng of blood genomic DNA. Sequences were obtained from blood. The receptors derive from a human donor with active COVID-19.

Sample share makes this clonotype large (0.1 to 1%). This chain connects TRBV29-1 to TRBJ2-3; 9 bases match TRBD2. The CDR3 totals 14 residues. The germline gives CDR1 SQVTM, CDR2 ANQGSEA. With 7 bases clipped from V and 3 bases from J, the junction kept 8 bases outside the gene matches. The CDR3: CSGEAGGRTDTQYF. The CDR3 DNA is TGCAGCGGGGAAGCGGGGGGCCGGACAGATACGCAGTATTTT.

By sample fraction, this clonotype is medium-sized (0.01 to 0.1%). The chain carries TRBV10-3 and TRBJ2-3; 8 nucleotides agree with TRBD2. J gave up 11 bases and V 9 bases, and 13 bases lay outside the gene matches. The CDR3 sequence is 13 residues long. Germline V lookup: CDR1 ENHRY, CDR2 SYGVKD. As DNA, the CDR3 is TGTGCCATTTCCGGGACTAGAGGTGGGGAGCAGTATTTT. Translated, it gives CAISGTRGGEQYF.

This clonotype appeared many times. This chain connects TRBV5-1 to TRBJ2-1; 9 bases align to TRBD1. Germline assignment: CDR1 SGHRS and CDR2 YFSETQ. V gave up 3 bases and J gave up 8 bases; unmatched junction bases: 6. This CDR3 comprises 14 residues. The CDR3 DNA sequence: TGCGCCAGCAGCTATGGGACAGGGCTGGATGAGCAGTTCTTC. This codes for CASSYGTGLDEQFF.

This clonotype counts as large (0.1 to 1%). The CDR3 reads CSADRGVTGELFF. CDR3 nucleotides: TGCAGCGCCGACAGGGGGGTTACCGGGGAGCTGTTTTTT. J is TRBJ2-2 and V is TRBV29-1, with 9 bases identical to TRBD1. V dropped 7 bases and J dropped 5; count of bases not matched to a gene: 5. The CDR3 runs to 13 residues. CDR1 SQVTM and CDR2 ANQGSEA come from the germline V gene.